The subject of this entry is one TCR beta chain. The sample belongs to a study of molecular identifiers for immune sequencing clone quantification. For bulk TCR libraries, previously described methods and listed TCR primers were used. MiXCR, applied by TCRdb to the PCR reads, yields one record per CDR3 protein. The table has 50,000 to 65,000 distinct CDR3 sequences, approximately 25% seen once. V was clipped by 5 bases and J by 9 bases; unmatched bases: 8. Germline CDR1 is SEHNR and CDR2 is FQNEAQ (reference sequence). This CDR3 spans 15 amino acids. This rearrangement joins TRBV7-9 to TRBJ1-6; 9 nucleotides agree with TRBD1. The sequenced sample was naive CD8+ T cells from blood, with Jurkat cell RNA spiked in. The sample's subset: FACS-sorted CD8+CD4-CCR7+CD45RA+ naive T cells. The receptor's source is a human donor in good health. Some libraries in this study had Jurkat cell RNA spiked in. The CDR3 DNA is TGTGCCAGCAGCACCTGGACAGGGGAGGGTTCACCCCTCCACTTT. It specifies CASSTWTGEGSPLHF.